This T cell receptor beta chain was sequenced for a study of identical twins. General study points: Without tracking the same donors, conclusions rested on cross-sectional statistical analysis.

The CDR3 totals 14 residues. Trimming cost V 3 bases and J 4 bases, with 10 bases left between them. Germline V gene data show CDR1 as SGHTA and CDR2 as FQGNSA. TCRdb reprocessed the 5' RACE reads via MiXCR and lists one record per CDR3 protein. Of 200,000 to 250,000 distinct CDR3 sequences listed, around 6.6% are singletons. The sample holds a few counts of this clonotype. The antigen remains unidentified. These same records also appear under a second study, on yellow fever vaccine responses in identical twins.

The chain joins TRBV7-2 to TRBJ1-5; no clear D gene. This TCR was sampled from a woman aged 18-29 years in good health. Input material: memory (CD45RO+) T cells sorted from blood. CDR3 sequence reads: CASSFGRVNQPQHF. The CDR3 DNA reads TGTGCCAGCAGCTTTGGACGGGTGAATCAGCCCCAGCATTTT. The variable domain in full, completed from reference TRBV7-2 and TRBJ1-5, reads GAGVSQSPSNKVTEKGKDVELRCDPISGHTALYWYRQSLGQGLEFLIYFQGNSAPDKSGLPSDRFSAERTGGSVSTLTIQRTQQEDSAVYLCASSFGRVNQPQHFGDGTRLSIL.